This T cell receptor beta chain appears in the sequencing data of a study of T cells after somatic rescue of genetic block. J gave up 2 bases and V 4 bases, and 8 bases lay outside the gene matches. The germline CDR1 and CDR2 sequences are SQVTM and ANQGSEA. The CDR3 totals 17 residues. TCRdb keeps only in-frame clones here, not all; method: immunoSEQ multiplex PCR. The repertoire holds approximately 65,000 clones, with 80% to 95% as singletons. The gene calls are TRBV29-1 and TRBJ2-2; 12 positions agree with TRBD2. Sequencing input: peripheral blood mononuclear cells (PBMCs). The source is a man between 40 and 49 years old. CDR3 bases: TGCAGCGTTGTTCCGACTAGCGGGAGCTATAACACCGGGGAGCTGTTTTTT. Residues: CSVVPTSGSYNTGELFF.